Listed here are 31 T cell receptor beta chains from one sample, sequenced in a study of human T cells and chemical hapten exposure. The authors' total RNA extraction used unfractionated whole blood. TCRdb reanalysed the 5' RACE reads using MiXCR and keeps one entry per CDR3 protein. The profile covers 65,000 to 95,000 distinct CDR3 sequences, with approximately 8% appearing a single time and under 3% taken by the ten largest. The receptors shown here come from a male donor in good health.

This clonotype occurred many times. The chain links TRBV5-1 to TRBJ2-1; no clear D. Germline loops: CDR1 SGHRS, CDR2 YFSETQ. CDR3 length: 14 amino acids. V was trimmed by 0 bases and J by 8 bases, leaving 12 bases between them. The CDR3 sequence: CASSLGYARHEQFF. CDR3 nucleotides: TGCGCCAGCAGCTTGGGGTACGCTAGACATGAGCAGTTCTTC.

V usage is TRBV6-1 and J usage is TRBJ2-7; TRBD2 agrees at 9 bases. V shed 5 bases, J shed 2 bases, and the junction held 7 bases outside the gene matches. The CDR3 is 15 residues long. CDR1 is MNHNS, CDR2 SASEGT, per germline. The CDR3 DNA follows: TGTGCCAGCAGTCCCCGGACTAGCGTGCCCTACGAGCAGTACTTC. It encodes CASSPRTSVPYEQYF.

This clonotype was counted between two and nine times. The rearrangement joins TRBV10-2 to TRBJ2-7; 7 nucleotides align to TRBD1. This CDR3 contains 16 residues. Trimming took 3 bases from V and 4 from J; bases not matched to a gene: 12. Germline-derived CDR1 and CDR2 are WSHSY and SAAADI. This CDR3 reads CASSDPGQFLTYEQYF. The CDR3 DNA reads TGCGCCAGCAGTGACCCGGGACAGTTCCTGACGTACGAGCAGTACTTC.

The V call is TRBV7-9, the J call TRBJ2-7, with 9 bases matching TRBD2. Germline values: CDR1 SEHNR, CDR2 FQNEAQ (reference sequence). V shed 5 bases, J shed 6 bases, and the junction held 8 bases outside the gene matches. The CDR3 is 14 amino acids. The CDR3 loop reads CASSHSGGMSEQYF. The CDR3 DNA sequence: TGTGCCAGCAGCCATAGCGGGGGCATGAGCGAGCAGTACTTC.

Ten or more counts support this clonotype. The chain joins TRBV12-3 or TRBV12-4 to TRBJ1-2, with D maybe TRBD1 (5 bases). This CDR3 is 14 amino acids long. V shed 2 bases and J shed 2 bases, with 9 bases lying between them. CDR3 protein: CASSLRQRNYGYTF. The CDR3 coding sequence is TGTGCCAGCAGTTTACGACAGCGGAACTATGGCTACACCTTC.

DNA of the CDR3: TGTGCCAGCAGTTACCGCCCCCCGGACAGAACGAACACTGAAGCTTTCTTT. Protein sequence: CASSYRPPDRTNTEAFF. This chain links TRBV6-2 or TRBV6-3 with TRBJ1-1, with D tentatively TRBD1 (6 bases). CDR1 and CDR2 (germline): MNHEY, SVGEGT. V was cut by 2 bases and J by 1 base, with 17 bases left in between. CDR3 size: 17 residues.

This clonotype was detected ten times or more. V usage is TRBV6-1 and J usage is TRBJ1-5; tentatively, D is TRBD1 (6 bases). The CDR3 has 15 residues. Per germline, CDR1 MNHNS and CDR2 SASEGT. V was clipped by 5 bases and J by 0 bases, with 11 bases between them. The CDR3 is CASSFDRNSNQPQHF. The CDR3, as DNA: TGTGCCAGCAGTTTCGACAGGAATAGCAATCAGCCCCAGCATTTT.

This clonotype was seen ten or more times. V and J are TRBV11-2 and TRBJ2-5, with D perhaps matching TRBD1 or TRBD2 (6 bases each). This CDR3 is built from 16 residues. The V end lost 6 bases, the J end lost 4 bases, and 21 bases lay between the germline ends. Germline V gene lookup returns CDR1 SGHAT and CDR2 FQNNGV. The CDR3 coding sequence is TGTGCCAGCAGTTATAGCATCCCGGAGGGGGGAGAGACCCAGTACTTC. It encodes CASSYSIPEGGETQYF.

This chain connects TRBV6-6 to TRBJ1-5; TRBD1 matches at 9 bases. J was trimmed by 1 base and V by 5 bases; bases with no gene match: 3. The CDR3 spans 15 residues. Germline-derived CDR1 and CDR2 are MNHNY and SVGAGI (reference sequence). The CDR3 DNA is TGTGCCAGCAGTCAGGACAGGGGAAGCAATCAGCCCCAGCATTTT. Translated: CASSQDRGSNQPQHF.

This clonotype has at least ten counts. The rearrangement joins TRBV24-1 to TRBJ2-1; D perhaps matches TRBD2 (5 bases). CDR3 length equals 16 residues. Germline CDR1 KGHDR, CDR2 SFDVKD. The V and J ends lost 3 bases and 5 bases respectively, with 16 bases between them. CDR3 nucleotides: TGTGCCACCAGTGATCCGACTCCTGGAGGAAACAATGAGCAGTTCTTC. As protein: CATSDPTPGGNNEQFF.

This clonotype was counted ten times or more. V and J are TRBV4-3 and TRBJ1-1; D is unclear. Germline-derived CDR1 and CDR2 are LGHNA and YSLEER. Trimming stripped 4 bases from V and 1 base from J, with 7 bases between. The CDR3 runs to 13 residues. CDR3 sequence (DNA): TGCGCCAGCAGCCGGACGACGAACACTGAAGCTTTCTTT. Translation gives CASSRTTNTEAFF.

There are a few counts of this clonotype. The genes are TRBV19 and TRBJ1-2; maybe TRBD1 (6 bases). V was trimmed by 0 bases and J by 5 bases, leaving 13 bases between them. CDR3 length equals 15 residues. From germline, CDR1 is LNHDA and CDR2 SQIVND (reference sequence). CDR3 coding DNA: TGTGCCAGTAGTATAGATCCAGGGGCGGAATATGGCTACACCTTC. Its protein product is CASSIDPGAEYGYTF.

This sequence joins TRBV5-1 and TRBJ1-4; D gene uncertain. In germline, CDR1 is SGHRS, CDR2 YFSETQ. The length of the CDR3 is 17 residues. V lost 1 base and J lost 0, with 13 bases in between. The CDR3 reads CASSLKAGDATNEKLFF. The CDR3 bases are TGCGCCAGCAGCTTGAAGGCAGGCGATGCAACTAATGAAAAACTGTTTTTT.

This clonotype was seen repeatedly, ten times or more. This chain uses TRBV7-8 with TRBJ1-1; D ambiguous. Trimming cost V 2 bases and J 2 bases, with 12 bases left between them. There are 15 residues in the CDR3. CDR1 is SGHVS, CDR2 FQNEAQ, per germline. CDR3: CASSLRPGYNTEAFF. The CDR3 DNA is TGTGCCAGCAGCTTAAGACCGGGATATAACACTGAAGCTTTCTTT.

This clonotype has at least ten counts. The chain has TRBV7-9 and TRBJ1-4; no clear D gene. V lost 3 bases to trimming and J lost 0 bases, with 5 bases between them. This CDR3 contains 14 residues. Germline-derived CDR1 and CDR2 are SEHNR and FQNEAQ (reference sequence). CDR3 sequence: CASSFQATNEKLFF. In nucleotides, the CDR3 is TGTGCCAGCAGCTTTCAAGCAACTAATGAAAAACTGTTTTTT.

The chain combines TRBV27 with TRBJ1-2, with 7 bases lining up with TRBD1. CDR3 length: 13 amino acids. With 6 bases clipped from V and 4 bases from J, the junction kept 5 bases outside the gene matches. CDR1 and CDR2 (germline): MNHEY, SMNVEV (reference sequence). The DNA for the CDR3 is TGTGCCAGCAGACAGGGGACAGCCTATGGCTACACCTTC. Amino acids: CASRQGTAYGYTF.

This clonotype was counted many times. This chain uses TRBV11-2 with TRBJ2-3; no definite D call. V lost 5 bases and J lost 6, with 6 bases in between. The CDR3 covers 11 residues. Germline lookup yields CDR1 SGHAT and CDR2 FQNNGV. The CDR3 nucleotides are TGTGCCAGCAGCCCTCAGGATACGCAGTATTTT. It specifies CASSPQDTQYF.

The CDR3 is CASSLGLGEPSYYNEQFF. The CDR3 DNA reads as TGTGCCAGCAGCTTAGGGCTAGGAGAACCCTCATACTACAATGAGCAGTTCTTC. The chain links TRBV7-2 to TRBJ2-1; unclear D gene. Germline V gene lookup returns CDR1 SGHTA and CDR2 FQGNSA. V was clipped by 1 base and J by 3 bases, with 19 bases between them. The CDR3 length is 18 residues. Looking up the rest from reference TRBV7-2 and TRBJ2-1 gives the full variable domain: GAGVSQSPSNKVTEKGKDVELRCDPISGHTALYWYRQSLGQGLEFLIYFQGNSAPDKSGLPSDRFSAERTGGSVSTLTIQRTQQEDSAVYLCASSLGLGEPSYYNEQFFGPGTRLTVL.

J is TRBJ1-5 and V is TRBV27; D is perhaps TRBD1 (5 bases). This CDR3 has 15 amino acids. V was shortened by 2 bases and J by 2 bases, with 10 bases between the two germline ends. The germline CDR1 and CDR2 sequences are MNHEY and SMNVEV (reference sequence). The CDR3 sequence: CASSLGDGGNQPQHF. CDR3 coding DNA: TGTGCCAGCAGTTTAGGGGACGGGGGCAATCAGCCCCAGCATTTT.

This clonotype appeared many times. The J gene is TRBJ2-3, the V gene TRBV5-1; D may be TRBD1 (6 bases). Germline lookup yields CDR1 SGHRS and CDR2 YFSETQ. The CDR3 consists of 15 residues. V gave up 1 base and J gave up 0 bases, with 9 bases separating them. The CDR3 region is CASSLIGGSTDTQYF. DNA of the CDR3: TGCGCCAGCAGCTTGATAGGGGGAAGCACAGATACGCAGTATTTT.

The J gene is TRBJ2-3, the V gene TRBV12-5; 7 bases map to TRBD2. Germline loops: CDR1 LGHNT, CDR2 FRNRAP. The V and J ends lost 0 bases and 5 bases, in that order; junction bases with no gene match: 8. There are 16 residues in the CDR3. In DNA form, the CDR3 reads TGTGCTAGTGGTTTGGTACTAGGACTAGTTGGAGATACGCAGTATTTT. This encodes CASGLVLGLVGDTQYF.

The chain has TRBV20-1 and TRBJ1-5; D is ambiguous. Germline V CDR1 and CDR2: DFQATT, SNEGSKA (reference sequence). The CDR3 is 14 amino acids. V was clipped by 4 bases and J by 2 bases, with 12 bases between them. CDR3 residues: CSANEGGGNQPQHF. The CDR3 coding sequence is TGCAGTGCTAACGAGGGAGGAGGCAATCAGCCCCAGCATTTT.

The table lists this clonotype with many counts. CDR3 in amino acids: CASSLPDSHYEQYF. CDR3 in DNA: TGTGCCAGCAGCTTACCGGACAGCCACTACGAGCAGTACTTC. This sequence joins TRBV7-9 and TRBJ2-7; TRBD1 is a possible D gene (6 bases). The CDR3 runs to 14 residues. The germline V gene encodes CDR1 SEHNR and CDR2 FQNEAQ (reference sequence). The V gene lost 2 bases and the J gene lost 3 bases, with 11 bases spanning the gap.

The chain employs TRBV29-1 and TRBJ2-3, with unresolved D. Trimming took off 4 bases at V and 1 base at J, with 9 bases between the two ends. CDR3 length: 13 amino acids. In germline, CDR1 is SQVTM, CDR2 ANQGSEA. The CDR3 is CSVVGSGTDTQYF. The DNA for the CDR3 is TGCAGCGTTGTCGGCAGCGGCACAGATACGCAGTATTTT.

V is TRBV4-3 and J is TRBJ2-7; D possibly corresponds to TRBD1 (6 bases). V lost 4 bases to trimming and J lost 0 bases, with 10 bases between them. The CDR3 contains 14 residues. Germline-derived CDR1 and CDR2 are LGHNA and YSLEER. As DNA, the CDR3 is TGCGCCAGCAGCCCGGACAGCAGCTCCTACGAGCAGTACTTC. Translation gives CASSPDSSSYEQYF.

This clonotype was picked up a small number of times. This rearrangement joins TRBV7-9 to TRBJ2-5; D is unclear. This CDR3 is 16 amino acids long. Germline loops: CDR1 SEHNR, CDR2 FQNEAQ (reference sequence). Trimming shortened V by 1 base and J by 2 bases, and 14 bases separated the two germline ends. For the CDR3, the DNA is TGTGCCAGCAGCTTAGACGGGTTTTCCAGGCAAGAGACCCAGTACTTC. It codes for CASSLDGFSRQETQYF.

In regard to this clonotype: This may come from a read error, since a much larger clone is one base off. The J gene is TRBJ2-2, the V gene TRBV15, with D perhaps given as TRBD1 or TRBD2 (5 bases each). The CDR3 totals 14 residues. Germline V gene sequence: CDR1 LNHNV, CDR2 YYDKDF (reference sequence). CDR3 coding DNA: TGTGCCACCAGCAGAGAGGACGGGACCGGAGAGCCGTTTTTT. Protein sequence: CATSREDGTGEPFF.

There are many counts of this clonotype. The J gene is TRBJ2-3, the V gene TRBV7-9, with D unclear. This CDR3 has 17 amino acids. CDR1 is SEHNR and CDR2 is FQNEAQ in the germline V gene (reference sequence). V dropped 3 bases and J dropped 0 bases, with 16 bases sitting between them. The CDR3: CASSFPRQSISTDTQYF. In DNA, the CDR3 is TGTGCCAGCAGCTTTCCAAGACAAAGCATTAGCACAGATACGCAGTATTTT.

This clonotype was observed a few times. The chain employs TRBV4-1 and TRBJ2-7, with D perhaps being TRBD1 or TRBD2 (5 bases each). The CDR3 is 18 residues long. Trimming cost V 0 bases and J 0 bases, with 18 bases left between them. Per the germline V gene, CDR1 is MGHRA and CDR2 is YSYEKL. CDR3 residues: CASSQEGPGPRSSYEQYF. The CDR3 DNA reads as TGCGCCAGCAGCCAAGAAGGGCCGGGACCCAGGAGCTCCTACGAGCAGTACTTC.

This clonotype was observed a handful of times. The V call is TRBV20-1, the J call TRBJ2-7; 8 nucleotides line up with TRBD1. V lost 3 bases and J lost 0; bases outside the gene matches: 13. CDR3 length: 17 amino acids. Looked up from germline, CDR1 is DFQATT and CDR2 is SNEGSKA (reference sequence). The CDR3 reads CSASPAGGHWVSYEQYF. CDR3 DNA: TGCAGTGCTAGTCCGGCAGGGGGCCATTGGGTCTCCTACGAGCAGTACTTC.

This rearrangement joins TRBV18 to TRBJ2-7; D possibly corresponds to TRBD1 (5 bases). The CDR3 is 15 residues long. The ends were cut back, 2 bases at V and 5 bases at J, with 16 bases in the middle. Germline loops: CDR1 KGHSH, CDR2 LQKENI. The CDR3 coding sequence is TGTGCCAGCTCACCAGATCAGGGTTTTCGGAACGAGCAGTACTTC. Its translation is CASSPDQGFRNEQYF.